The T cell receptor beta chain under discussion was sequenced for a study of cytomegalovirus exposure and HLA in healthy donors. About the study: Unique TCR beta sequences numbering over 100 million came from 150 million to 200 million T cells in an earlier analysis. General study findings and limits: Analyzed later, most CMV-associated TCR beta chains appeared HLA-restricted. Reports indicate that TCR beta sequences accurately predicted the HLA-A and HLA-B alleles of most subjects. It was assumed in the presence/absence analyses that sequencing depth was roughly uniform across donors.

It was with 60 Vbeta and 13 Jbeta primers that the PCR ran. The table came from immunoSEQ multiplex PCR; TCRdb's copy has only in-frame clones and leaves some out. The table shows approximately 69,000 clones, with 74% occurring only once. This clone is a singleton in its sample. Its cognate antigen is unknown. Germline V lookup: CDR1 MGHDK, CDR2 SYGVNS. V lost 6 bases, J lost 5 bases, and 13 bases lay in between. The CDR3 runs 13 residues. This sequence joins TRBV25-1 and TRBJ2-5; possibly TRBD2 for D (7 bases). The sequenced material came from PBMCs. This sequence originates from a woman in her 30s in good health and CMV-seropositive. For the CDR3, the DNA is TGTGCCAGCAGCCCCACGGGGGGCGAGACCCAGTACTTC. This translates into CASSPTGGETQYF. Full variable domain (missing parts from reference TRBV25-1 and TRBJ2-5): EADIYQTPRYLVIGTGKKITLECSQTMGHDKMYWYQQDPGMELHLIHYSYGVNSTEKGDLSSESTVSRIRTEHFPLTLESARPSHTSQYLCASSPTGGETQYFGPGTRLLVL.